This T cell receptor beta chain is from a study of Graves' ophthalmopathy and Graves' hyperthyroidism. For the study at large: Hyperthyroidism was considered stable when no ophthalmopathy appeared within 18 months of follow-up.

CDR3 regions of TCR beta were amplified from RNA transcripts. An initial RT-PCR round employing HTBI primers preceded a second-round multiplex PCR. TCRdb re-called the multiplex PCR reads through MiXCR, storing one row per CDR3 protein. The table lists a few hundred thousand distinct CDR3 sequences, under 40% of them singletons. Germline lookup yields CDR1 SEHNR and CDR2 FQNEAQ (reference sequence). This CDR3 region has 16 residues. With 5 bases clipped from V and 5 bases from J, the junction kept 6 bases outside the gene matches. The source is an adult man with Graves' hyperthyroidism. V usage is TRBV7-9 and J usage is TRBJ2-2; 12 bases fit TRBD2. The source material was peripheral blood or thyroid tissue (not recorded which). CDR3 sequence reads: CASSILAGGETGELFF. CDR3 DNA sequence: TGTGCCAGCAGCATCCTAGCGGGAGGGGAGACCGGGGAGCTGTTTTTT.